This section outlines one T cell receptor (beta chain) sequence together with its context. Its antigen is not yet known. No per-base quality is available; no much larger clone lies one base away. The collaborating institutions used their own protocols to collect whole blood in K2EDTA tubes. Collaborator samples were shipped for TCRbeta analysis as frozen whole blood, isolated PBMCs, or DNA extracted from either sample type. This specimen belongs to a study of blood T cell repertoires in COVID-19 (dated by TCRdb to 2020 to 2022). Regarding the research as a whole: Samples from collaborators originated in the United States, Italy and Spain and spanned both the acute and convalescent phases of COVID-19. The material from the prospective study consisted of cDNA or gDNA derived from T cells, B-cell-depleted T cells, or PBMCs. Deeply sampled blood TCRbeta repertoires from subjects exposed to, actively infected with, or recovered from COVID-19 were included in the dataset. The repertoires were released in a freely available public database meant as a resource for research on the immune response to SARS-CoV-2. The samples were drawn from the first 160 participants of the ongoing ImmuneRACE study and from 1,200 or so subjects provided by 6 global collaborators. The sample metadata nearly always contained a de-identified subject ID, COVID-19 status, age in years and sex. HLA class I and class II types, where available, came from metadata supplied by the sample provider rather than from assay-based typing. The investigation overall reported the following: How much clinical and demographic metadata was included differed by source and by participant, and the metadata was provided uncurated.

The CDR3 covers 14 residues, taking in both the cysteine and the phenylalanine. Only CDR3 DNA is held: 42 bases, read in frame from base 1. The germline ends are 14 bases apart after V is trimmed by 3 bases and J by 5 bases. The germline V gene (reference sequence) yields DFQATT for CDR1 and SNEGSKA for CDR2. TCRbeta CDR3 regions were amplified from genomic DNA using the immunoSEQ Assay, a bias-controlled multiplex PCR. The paper's processing steps were these. The number of nucleated cells in each sample was estimated by amplification of reference gene primers within the assay. Sequence reads were collapsed and filtered to measure the absolute abundance of every unique TCRbeta CDR3 rearrangement. For each sample, productive Simpson clonality was calculated as the square root of Simpson's diversity index across productive rearrangements. In its TCRdb copy, this immuneACCESS table keeps in-frame sequences only and misses some clones. Where compared with another copy, unresolved V genes explain less than half of these, and the others have no known cause. V, J and clone size reflect that table, while D and trimming were determined from the DNA. This sample holds 60,000 to 75,000 clones; 70% to 85% were observed only once. The ten largest clones add up to about 30% of the sample.

The V and J genes are TRBV20-1 and TRBJ2-1, and the D gene may be TRBD2, 5 bases matching. This clonotype was sampled from a man in his sixties with active or convalescent COVID-19. The sample taken for sequencing was peripheral blood. The CDR3 reads as follows: CSASIPGENNEQFF. The DNA sequence reads TGCAGTGCTAGTATACCCGGGGAAAACAATGAGCAGTTCTTC.